A selection of T cell receptor beta chains follows, all from one sample in a study of blood T cell repertoires in COVID-19. Data came from immunoSEQ multiplex PCR; TCRdb stores just in-frame clones and leaves some out. The profile shows 150,000 to 200,000 clones, approximately 90% of them singletons. Material: peripheral blood. The receptors were gathered from a woman of 80 years or more in a cohort sampled during active or convalescent COVID-19. The CDR3 runs from the conserved cysteine through the conserved F or W. A D gene is named only where the DNA matches it firmly. Not all rows give a size; the values are once, few, many and, for expanded clones, a class.

>.|TRBJ1-4|TRBV5-5|.
CASSLFRLEKLFF
TGTGCCAGCAGCTTGTTCAGACTTGAAAAACTGTTTTTT
>.|TRBJ2-7|TRBV19|.
CASSITGQSYEQYF
TGTGCCAGTAGTATCACAGGGCAGTCCTACGAGCAGTACTTC
>once|TRBJ1-5|TRBV7-8|.
CASSLRGQSNQPQHF
TGTGCCAGCAGCCTCCGAGGACAGTCCAATCAGCCCCAGCATTTT
>.|TRBJ2-7|TRBV7-9|.
CASSPRGISSYEQYF
TGTGCCAGCAGCCCTCGAGGGATCAGTTCCTACGAGCAGTACTTC
>.|TRBJ2-7|TRBV11-3|TRBD1
CASSFHLGQGVYEQYF
TGTGCCAGCAGCTTCCACCTGGGACAGGGCGTATACGAGCAGTACTTC
>.|TRBJ2-3|TRBV7-9|.
CASSPPGLSTDTQYF
TGTGCCAGCAGTCCCCCGGGACTTAGCACAGATACGCAGTATTTT
>few|TRBJ1-2|TRBV4-3|TRBD1
CASSQDSRDRGLLTF
TGCGCCAGCAGCCAAGATAGCCGGGACAGGGGATTACTCACCTTC
>.|TRBJ2-7|TRBV7-9|TRBD2
CASSNSGSGTSGYEQYF
TGTGCCAGCAGCAACTCCGGTTCCGGGACTAGCGGCTACGAGCAGTACTTC
>.|TRBJ1-1|TRBV6-2/TRBV6-3|.
CASTPYGGWLMNTEAFF
TGTGCCAGCACCCCGTACGGCGGGTGGCTGATGAACACTGAAGCTTTCTTT
>.|TRBJ2-5|TRBV2|TRBD2
CASRKGLAGSPQYF
TGTGCCAGCAGGAAAGGACTAGCGGGATCCCCCCAGTACTTC
>.|TRBJ2-5|TRBV6-5|TRBD1
CASIRGLQETQYF
TGTGCCAGCATAAGGGGGCTACAAGAGACCCAGTACTTC
>.|TRBJ1-4|TRBV4-3|.
CASSSRLATNEKLFF
TGCGCCAGCAGCTCCCGTTTAGCAACTAATGAAAAACTGTTTTTT
>.|TRBJ1-2|TRBV5-6|TRBD1
CASSFIGGGGYTF
TGTGCCAGCAGCTTCATAGGGGGCGGTGGCTACACCTTC
>.|TRBJ1-2|TRBV6-5|.
CASSQGPDSYGYTF
TGTGCCAGCAGCCAGGGACCGGACAGCTATGGCTACACCTTC
>.|TRBJ1-5|TRBV12-3/TRBV12-4|.
CASSRQAPQPQHF
TGTGCCAGCAGTCGACAGGCCCCTCAGCCCCAGCATTTT
>.|TRBJ2-1|TRBV6-2/TRBV6-3|.
CASSPEPGTNNEQFF
TGTGCCAGCAGTCCGGAGCCGGGGACAAACAATGAGCAGTTCTTC
>few|TRBJ2-5|TRBV3-1/TRBV3-2|TRBD2
CASSQKLAGGTRGTQYF
TGTGCCAGCAGCCAGAAACTAGCGGGAGGAACACGGGGGACCCAGTACTTC
>.|TRBJ2-7|TRBV5-4|.
CASSPDSLGEQYF
TGTGCCAGCAGCCCGGACAGTCTCGGCGAGCAGTACTTC
>.|TRBJ2-7|TRBV5-1|TRBD1
CASSGGQDTYEQYF
TGCGCCAGCAGCGGGGGACAGGACACTTACGAGCAGTACTTC
>once|TRBJ1-1|TRBV12-3/TRBV12-4|.
CASSRVGEAFF
TGTGCCAGCAGTAGAGTGGGCGAAGCTTTCTTT
>once|TRBJ1-2|TRBV7-9|.
CASSHDRPNYGYTF
TGTGCCAGCAGCCACGACAGGCCTAACTATGGCTACACCTTC
>.|TRBJ1-2|TRBV7-2|TRBD1
CASSSRTGQPHGYTF
TGTGCCAGCAGCTCGCGGACAGGGCAGCCCCATGGCTACACCTTC
>.|TRBJ1-2|TRBV27|.
CASSFRVNYGYTF
TGTGCCAGCAGTTTCAGGGTAAACTATGGCTACACCTTC
>.|TRBJ1-1|TRBV5-4|TRBD1
CASSLGVDRDEAFF
TGTGCCAGCAGCTTGGGGGTCGACAGGGATGAAGCTTTCTTT
>.|TRBJ2-2|TRBV5-1|TRBD1
CASSGDRTTGELFF
TGCGCCAGCAGTGGGGACAGGACTACCGGGGAGCTGTTTTTT
>.|TRBJ1-3|TRBV21-1|.
CASSLVNTIYF
TGTGCCAGCAGTTTAGTAAACACCATATATTTT
>.|TRBJ2-1|TRBV18|TRBD2
CASSLYSGSSYNEQFF
TGTGCCAGCTCACTTTATAGCGGGAGCTCCTACAATGAGCAGTTCTTC
>.|TRBJ2-1|TRBV5-1|TRBD1
CASSLVTGGSYNEQFF
TGCGCCAGCAGCTTGGTGACAGGGGGGTCCTACAATGAGCAGTTCTTC
>.|TRBJ2-2|TRBV6-8|TRBD2
CASSYNCGGYYFNTGELFF
TGTGCCAGCAGTTATAATTGCGGGGGGTATTATTTTAACACCGGGGAGCTGTTTTTT
>.|TRBJ1-1|TRBV7-9|.
CASSLVSGTPLTTEAFF
TGTGCCAGCAGCTTAGTTTCCGGGACACCCCTTACCACTGAAGCTTTCTTT
>.|TRBJ2-7|TRBV30|.
CAWREGLRAEQYF
TGTGCCTGGAGAGAGGGATTAAGGGCCGAGCAGTACTTC
>few|TRBJ1-5|TRBV19|TRBD1
CASRSREGQGKRNQPQHF
TGTGCCAGTAGATCAAGAGAAGGACAGGGAAAACGCAATCAGCCCCAGCATTTT
>.|TRBJ1-6|TRBV7-2|TRBD1
CASSSPGQGYSPLHF
TGTGCCAGCAGCTCCCCGGGACAGGGCTATTCACCCCTCCACTTT
>.|TRBJ1-5|TRBV20-1|TRBD1
CSASPGQGRQPQHF
TGCAGTGCTAGTCCGGGACAGGGGCGTCAGCCCCAGCATTTT
>.|TRBJ1-2|TRBV9|.
CASSVSPGTGYTF
TGTGCCAGCAGCGTGAGCCCAGGGACTGGGTACACCTTC
>.|TRBJ2-1|TRBV6-5|.
CASSYSSRSSYNEQFF
TGTGCCAGCAGTTACTCGAGTCGGAGCTCCTACAATGAGCAGTTCTTC
>.|TRBJ1-6|TRBV28|.
CASTGGGRTYNSPLHF
TGTGCCAGCACCGGGGGGGGGCGGACCTATAATTCACCCCTCCACTTT
>.|TRBJ2-1|TRBV20-1|TRBD2
CSASKVSSGDSSYNEQFF
TGCAGTGCTAGTAAGGTTTCTAGCGGGGATAGCTCCTACAATGAGCAGTTCTTC
>once|TRBJ2-1|TRBV19|.
CASSPIEGNEQFF
TGTGCCAGTAGCCCCATAGAGGGCAATGAGCAGTTCTTC
>.|TRBJ2-5|TRBV5-1|TRBD1
CASSQGTGRETQYF
TGCGCCAGCAGCCAAGGGACAGGTCGGGAGACCCAGTACTTC
>once|TRBJ2-5|TRBV12-3/TRBV12-4|.
CASSLYNVETQYF
TGTGCCAGCAGCTTGTATAATGTCGAGACCCAGTACTTC
>.|TRBJ1-1|TRBV5-4|TRBD1
CASSPWTGGIAEAFF
TGTGCCAGCAGCCCCTGGACAGGGGGTATCGCTGAAGCTTTCTTT
>.|TRBJ2-3|TRBV4-1|TRBD2
CASSQPRTSRYTDTQYF
TGCGCCAGCAGCCAACCTCGGACTAGCAGATACACAGATACGCAGTATTTT
>.|TRBJ2-3|TRBV5-4|TRBD2
CASSLGTGGAADTQYF
TGTGCCAGCAGCTTGGGTACCGGGGGGGCCGCAGATACGCAGTATTTT
>.|TRBJ2-2|TRBV9|.
CASSVSGANTGELFF
TGTGCCAGCAGCGTTTCGGGGGCGAACACCGGGGAGCTGTTTTTT
>few|TRBJ1-2|TRBV28|.
CASSVAGQPYGYTF
TGTGCCAGCAGCGTGGCGGGGCAGCCCTATGGCTACACCTTC
>few|TRBJ1-2|TRBV12-3/TRBV12-4|TRBD1
CASSFTGVDGYTF
TGTGCCAGCAGTTTCACAGGGGTAGATGGCTACACCTTC
>.|TRBJ1-1|TRBV28|.
CASSLPLGNTEAFF
TGTGCCAGCAGCCTACCCCTCGGGAACACTGAAGCTTTCTTT